This T cell receptor beta chain appears in the sequencing data of a study of cytomegalovirus exposure and HLA in healthy donors. With 60 Vbeta and 13 Jbeta primers, the PCR was carried out. Sequenced by immunoSEQ multiplex PCR; TCRdb stores in-frame clones only, minus some. The sample consists of some 180,000 clones, roughly 10% of them appearing once. Only a few counts were recorded for this clone. The antigen remains unidentified. The study, taken as a whole, reports: Associated with HLA alleles at 0.05 false discovery rate in a later analysis were 16,951 TCR beta sequences.

The clonotype originates from a woman in her twenties or thirties in good health and CMV-seropositive. Sample: PBMCs.

CDR3 sequence reads: CASSPGGYANQPQHF. Here the CDR3 DNA reads TGTGCCAGCAGCCCGGGCGGGTACGCGAATCAGCCCCAGCATTTT. The V gene is TRBV27, the J gene TRBJ1-5; D uncertain. The V and J ends lost 6 bases and 4 bases respectively, with 16 bases between them. The germline CDR1 and CDR2 sequences are MNHEY and SMNVEV (reference sequence). The CDR3 covers 15 residues.